This T cell receptor beta chain was sequenced during a study of T cell repertoires in cytomegalovirus infection. This clonotype was seen at least ten times. TCRdb re-called the reads with MiXCR, one entry per CDR3 protein. The table lists over 200,000 distinct CDR3 sequences, roughly 13% of them singletons. Germline values: CDR1 MDHEN, CDR2 SYDVKM. V lost 2 bases and J 4 bases, leaving 11 bases between the germline ends. The CDR3 extends over 14 amino acids. The sequence derives from a human donor in good health (CMV status not recorded). Some clones in this sample may be carry-over from other donors' samples. The V gene is TRBV28, the J gene TRBJ1-1, with D unclear. Sequencing was carried out using PBMCs. The CDR3 protein is CASSLTSFSTEAFF. In DNA form, the CDR3 reads TGTGCCAGCAGTTTAACTTCGTTTAGCACTGAAGCTTTCTTT.